The entry below describes one T cell receptor beta chain. The data belong to a study of blood T cell repertoires in COVID-19. For the study at large: T cells, B-cell-depleted T cells, or PBMCs supplied cDNA or gDNA.

This table comes from immunoSEQ multiplex PCR, and its TCRdb copy is limited to in-frame clones, with some not included. The top ten clones hold approximately 10% of a sample with about 260,000 clones, about 87% of them seen once. In Seattle, patients joined the study during active infection and were tracked longitudinally. Germline V gene lookup returns CDR1 MDHEN and CDR2 SYDVKM. The CDR3 runs to 15 residues. V was trimmed by 5 bases and J by 3 bases, leaving 14 bases between them. Sample: peripheral blood. This receptor was taken from a woman aged 70-85 years with COVID-19, enrolled during active disease. The chain combines TRBV28 with TRBJ1-5; D is perhaps TRBD1 (5 bases). The CDR3 is CASSLGGLNNQPQHF. The CDR3, as DNA: TGTGCCAGCAGTCTCGGGGGTTTGAACAATCAGCCCCAGCATTTT.